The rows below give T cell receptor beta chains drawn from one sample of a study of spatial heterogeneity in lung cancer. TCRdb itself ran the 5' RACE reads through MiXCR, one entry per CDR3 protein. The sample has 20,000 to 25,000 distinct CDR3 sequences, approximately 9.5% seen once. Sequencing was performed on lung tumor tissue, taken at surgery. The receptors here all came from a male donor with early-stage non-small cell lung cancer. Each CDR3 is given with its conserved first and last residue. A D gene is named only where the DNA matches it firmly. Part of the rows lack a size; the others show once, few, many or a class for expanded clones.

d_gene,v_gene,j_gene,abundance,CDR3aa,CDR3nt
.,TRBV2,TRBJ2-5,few,CASKTRGMVGETQYF,TGTGCCAGCAAGACGAGGGGGATGGTTGGAGAGACCCAGTACTTC
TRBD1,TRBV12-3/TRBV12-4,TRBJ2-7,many,CASSLDRGRESSYEQYF,TGTGCCAGCAGTTTAGACAGGGGGCGAGAGAGCTCCTACGAGCAGTACTTC
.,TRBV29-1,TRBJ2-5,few,CSVEPQGGRAETQYF,TGCAGCGTTGAACCCCAAGGAGGCAGGGCGGAGACCCAGTACTTC
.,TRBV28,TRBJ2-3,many,CASSPGAGGRSQYF,TGTGCCAGCAGTCCGGGGGCCGGAGGACGTTCGCAGTATTTT
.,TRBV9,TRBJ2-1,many,CASSPSGQGFSNEQFF,TGTGCCAGCAGCCCCTCCGGGCAGGGGTTTTCCAATGAGCAGTTCTTC
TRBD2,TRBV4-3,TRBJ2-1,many,CASSSKGTSGLAQFF,TGCGCCAGCAGCTCTAAGGGGACTAGCGGGCTCGCGCAGTTCTTC
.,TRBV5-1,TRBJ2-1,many,CASSLGYEQFF,TGCGCCAGCAGCTTGGGCTATGAGCAGTTCTTC
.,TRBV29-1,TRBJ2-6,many,CSAITGANVLTF,TGCAGCGCTATAACTGGGGCCAACGTCCTGACTTTC
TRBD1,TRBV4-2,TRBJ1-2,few,CASSQEQGRRGYTF,TGTGCCAGCAGCCAGGAACAGGGGAGACGAGGCTACACCTTC
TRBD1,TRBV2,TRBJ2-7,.,CTSSGDGQGAEQYF,TGTACCAGCAGTGGGGATGGACAGGGGGCCGAGCAGTACTTC
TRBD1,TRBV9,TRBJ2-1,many,CASSVDRGPYNEQFF,TGTGCCAGCAGCGTGGACAGGGGCCCTTACAATGAGCAGTTCTTC
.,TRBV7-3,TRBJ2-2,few,CASSSARAGELFF,TGTGCCAGCAGCTCGGCGAGAGCCGGGGAGCTGTTTTTT
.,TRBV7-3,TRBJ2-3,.,CASSPPGIATDTQYF,TGTGCCAGCAGCCCACCGGGGATCGCAACAGATACCCAGTATTTT
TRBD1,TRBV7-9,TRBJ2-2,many,CASITGVGELFF,TGTGCCAGCATCACAGGGGTCGGGGAGCTGTTTTTT
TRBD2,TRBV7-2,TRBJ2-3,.,CASSLGGLAADTQYF,TGTGCCAGCAGCTTAGGGGGACTAGCGGCAGATACGCAGTATTTT
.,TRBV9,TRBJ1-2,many,CASSVDTDFGYGYTF,TGTGCCAGCAGCGTAGATACAGATTTTGGCTATGGCTACACCTTC
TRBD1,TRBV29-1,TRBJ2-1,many,CSVEGDRVNEQFF,TGCAGCGTTGAAGGGGACAGGGTCAATGAGCAGTTCTTC
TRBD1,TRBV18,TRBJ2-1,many,CASSPLGTANNEQFF,TGTGCCAGCTCACCACTGGGGACAGCCAACAATGAGCAGTTCTTC
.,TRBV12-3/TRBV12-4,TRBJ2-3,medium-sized,CASSHTTSRITDTQYF,TGTGCCAGCAGTCACACGACTTCTCGAATCACAGATACGCAGTATTTT
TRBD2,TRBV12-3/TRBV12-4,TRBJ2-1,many,CASSFWRGGLDEQFF,TGTGCCAGCAGTTTTTGGCGGGGGGGCTTAGATGAGCAGTTCTTC
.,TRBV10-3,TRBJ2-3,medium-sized,CAITPGGADTQYF,TGTGCCATCACCCCCGGCGGGGCAGATACGCAGTATTTT
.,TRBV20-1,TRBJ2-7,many,CSAVRDGLSEQYF,TGCAGTGCCGTGAGGGACGGCTTAAGCGAGCAGTACTTC
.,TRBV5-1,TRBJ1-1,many,CASSSNYGLMDGAFF,TGCGCCAGCAGCTCCAATTACGGCCTAATGGACGGAGCTTTCTTT
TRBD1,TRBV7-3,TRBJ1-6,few,CASSVQGGTLHF,TGTGCCAGCAGCGTACAGGGGGGCACCCTCCACTTT